The 9 T cell receptor beta chains listed next were all sequenced from one sample in a study of PD-1 blockade in classical Hodgkin lymphoma. Every single patient, without exception, relapsed after autologous stem cell transplantation, and brentuximab vedotin exposure varied. Isolated CD8+ T cells were derived from thawed PBMCs through magnetic negative selection. Sequencing was performed with immunoSEQ multiplex PCR; in TCRdb, only in-frame clones are kept and a portion is missing. Among roughly 11,000 clones, roughly 80% were seen once, and the ten largest hold approximately 39%. This specimen was CD8+ T cells from blood, taken at baseline. Source of these receptors: a human donor with classical Hodgkin lymphoma.

The rearrangement links TRBV13 to TRBJ1-2; 10 bases match TRBD1. J lost 3 bases, V lost 3 bases, and 1 base had no gene match. Germline V CDR1 and CDR2: PRHDT, FYEKMQ (reference sequence). This CDR3 spans 14 amino acids. The CDR3 reads CASSLGTGDYGYTF. The CDR3 nucleotides read TGTGCCAGCAGCTTGGGGACAGGGGACTATGGCTACACCTTC.

This rearrangement joins TRBV6-5 to TRBJ2-5; 9 bases agree with TRBD1. The CDR3 covers 14 residues. Trimming cost V 6 bases and J 7 bases; bases outside gene matches: 9. CDR1 and CDR2 (germline): MNHEY, SVGAGI. CDR3 sequence: CASSPLTQGATQYF. The CDR3 DNA reads as TGTGCCAGCAGCCCCCTAACACAGGGGGCGACCCAGTACTTC.

The chain recombines TRBV19 with TRBJ1-4; D is ambiguous. CDR1 is LNHDA and CDR2 is SQIVND in the germline V gene (reference sequence). Trimming pared 4 bases from V and 0 bases from J, leaving 9 bases between. The length of the CDR3 is 15 residues. The CDR3 reads CASSSQDTTNEKLFF. The DNA for the CDR3 is TGTGCCAGTAGTAGCCAGGATACAACTAATGAAAAACTGTTTTTT.

The gene calls are TRBV11-2 and TRBJ1-1; D is perhaps TRBD1 (5 bases). The germline V and J ends were trimmed by 5 bases and 4 bases, with 14 bases remaining between them. Looked up from germline, CDR1 is SGHAT and CDR2 is FQNNGV. CDR3 length: 14 residues. The CDR3 sequence: CASSPGAGPTEAFF. CDR3 DNA sequence: TGTGCCAGCAGCCCCGGGGCGGGGCCCACTGAAGCTTTCTTT.

The rearrangement uses TRBV5-4 and TRBJ2-3, with D maybe TRBD1 (6 bases). Trimming cost V 4 bases and J 3 bases, with 18 bases left between them. Germline V gives CDR1 SGHNT, CDR2 YYREEE (reference sequence). The CDR3 consists of 16 residues. CDR3 protein: CASSPSDTGLTDTQYF. The CDR3 DNA reads TGTGCCAGCAGCCCCTCAGACACAGGGTTGACAGATACGCAGTATTTT.

The chain couples TRBV2 to TRBJ2-1; 7 bases align to TRBD2. Losses at the gene ends were 4 bases for V and 8 bases for J; bases not matched to a gene: 5. This CDR3 contains 13 residues. Germline lookup yields CDR1 SNHLY and CDR2 FYNNEI. The CDR3 is CASSGLAIDEQFF. The CDR3 DNA sequence: TGTGCCAGCAGTGGACTAGCCATAGATGAGCAGTTCTTC.

The chain links TRBV7-6 to TRBJ2-7; 9 bases are a match to TRBD2. CDR1 is SGHVS, CDR2 FNYEAQ, per germline. The CDR3 has 15 amino acids. Losses at the gene ends were 2 bases for V and 3 bases for J; bases not matched to a gene: 5. The CDR3 region is CASSLSSGGIYEQYF. CDR3 coding DNA: TGTGCCAGCAGCTTAAGTAGCGGGGGAATCTACGAGCAGTACTTC.

This sequence joins TRBV5-1 and TRBJ2-1; 8 bases are a match to TRBD2. Germline trimming cut 0 bases from V and 6 bases from J; bases unmatched to any gene: 5. The length of the CDR3 is 15 residues. In germline, CDR1 is SGHRS, CDR2 YFSETQ. CDR3 nucleotide sequence: TGCGCCAGCAGCTTGGGAGCGGGAGAAATCAATGAGCAGTTCTTC. Its translation is CASSLGAGEINEQFF.

CDR3 sequence reads: CASSWGGSSGNTIYF. The CDR3 nucleotides are TGTGCCAGCAGTTGGGGGGGGAGCTCTGGAAACACCATATATTTT. The V and J genes are TRBV27 and TRBJ1-3; TRBD1 might be the D (5 bases). The ends were cut back, 4 bases at V and 0 bases at J, with 10 bases in the middle. The CDR3 covers 15 residues. Per the germline V gene, CDR1 is MNHEY and CDR2 is SMNVEV (reference sequence).